These 27 T cell receptor beta chains were sequenced from one sample in a study of T cells in Graves' hyperthyroidism and ophthalmopathy. Amplification yielded TCR beta CDR3 regions, with RNA transcripts as the source. With the HTBI primer set, the TCR CDR3 went through a first round of RT-PCR. In TCRdb, the multiplex PCR reads were re-called with MiXCR into one record per CDR3 protein. In the table there are hundreds of thousands of distinct CDR3 sequences, around 16% of which are singletons. Sequencing input: blood. The source of these receptors is a woman aged 18 to 35 with Graves' hyperthyroidism.

This clonotype was seen a handful of times. This chain uses TRBV20-1 with TRBJ1-6; 7 nucleotides line up with TRBD1. V trimming: 6 bases; J trimming: 6 bases; junction bases outside the gene matches: 5. CDR3 length equals 13 residues. Germline V CDR1 and CDR2: DFQATT, SNEGSKA (reference sequence). The CDR3 DNA follows: TGCAGTGCAAGACAGGGTCCTAATTCACCCCTCCACTTT. It encodes CSARQGPNSPLHF.

The chain recombines TRBV3-1 with TRBJ2-7; possibly TRBD2 for D (6 bases). V was pared by 4 bases and J by 2 bases, with 18 bases between. This CDR3 region has 16 residues. CDR1 and CDR2 (germline): LGHDT, YNNKEL (reference sequence). CDR3 in amino acids: CASSPLLGLATYEQYF. The CDR3 DNA is TGTGCCAGCAGCCCCCTCTTAGGGCTAGCGACCTACGAGCAGTACTTC.

Many counts were recorded for this clonotype. The chain uses TRBV28 and TRBJ1-2; D may be TRBD1 (6 bases). Germline V gene lookup returns CDR1 MDHEN and CDR2 SYDVKM. The CDR3 has 19 amino acids. Between the trimmed V and J ends, which lost 1 base and 3 bases, there was a span of 24 bases. The CDR3 protein is CASSLLVGGRRFSHYGYTF. The DNA for the CDR3 is TGTGCCAGCAGTTTATTAGTAGGGGGACGGCGATTTTCTCACTATGGCTACACCTTC.

This clonotype was picked up many times. The chain employs TRBV27 and TRBJ2-6; 8 nucleotides agree with TRBD1. The CDR3 length is 18 residues. With 5 bases clipped from V and 4 bases from J, the junction kept 13 bases outside the gene matches. Germline V gene sequence: CDR1 MNHEY, CDR2 SMNVEV (reference sequence). The CDR3 spells CASSQSRDRYSGANVLTF. CDR3 coding DNA: TGTGCCAGCAGTCAGTCCCGGGACAGGTACTCCGGGGCCAACGTCCTGACTTTC. The whole variable domain, filled in from reference TRBV27 and TRBJ2-6, reads EAQVTQNPRYLITVTGKKLTVTCSQNMNHEYMSWYRQDPGLGLRQIYYSMNVEVTDKGDVPEGYKVSRKEKRNFPLILESPSPNQTSLYFCASSQSRDRYSGANVLTFGAGSRLTVL.

This clonotype occurred many times. The rearrangement links TRBV7-6 to TRBJ2-7, with 8 bases matching TRBD2. The J segment lost 2 bases and the V segment lost 0 bases, leaving 0 bases of the junction unmatched. The CDR3 has 14 amino acids. Germline loops: CDR1 SGHVS, CDR2 FNYEAQ. Here the CDR3 DNA reads TGTGCCAGCAGCTTAGCCGGGGGGGCCTACGAGCAGTACTTC. It encodes CASSLAGGAYEQYF.

This clonotype was counted between two and nine times. The chain combines TRBV6-2 or TRBV6-3 with TRBJ2-7; 7 nucleotides agree with TRBD1. V trimming: 6 bases; J trimming: 3 bases; junction bases outside the gene matches: 14. This CDR3 spans 16 amino acids. CDR1 is MNHEY and CDR2 is SVGEGT in the germline V gene. CDR3 protein: CASSLLSGQQIYEQYF. In DNA form, the CDR3 reads TGTGCCAGCAGCTTACTCTCGGGACAGCAAATCTACGAGCAGTACTTC.

This clonotype has ten or more counts. The V call is TRBV12-3 or TRBV12-4, the J call TRBJ2-7; 8 bases are a match to TRBD1. The CDR3 is made up of 16 amino acids. V was clipped by 8 bases and J by 7 bases; unmatched bases: 19. The CDR3 reads CASCTSSGRGLGEQYF. The CDR3 nucleotides are TGTGCCAGCTGTACCTCGTCCGGCAGGGGGCTGGGGGAGCAGTACTTC.

There are a few counts of this clonotype. The chain carries TRBV29-1 and TRBJ2-7, with TRBD2 as a possible D gene (6 bases). CDR1 and CDR2 from the germline V gene are SQVTM and ANQGSEA. The CDR3 is 11 amino acids. Trimming cost V 4 bases and J 3 bases, with 7 bases left between them. The CDR3 DNA sequence: TGCAGCGTTGCGACTAGCTACGAGCAGTACTTC. It codes for CSVATSYEQYF.

The chain carries TRBV12-5 and TRBJ2-1; D gene unclear. Germline assignment: CDR1 LGHNT and CDR2 FRNRAP. V was clipped by 2 bases and J by 10 bases, with 15 bases between them. CDR3 length equals 14 residues. The CDR3 DNA sequence: TGTGCTAGTGGTTTGATGGTGAGCTCTTGGGAGCAGTTCTTC. Translation gives CASGLMVSSWEQFF. Based on the CDR3 plus reference TRBV12-5 and TRBJ2-1, the full variable domain is DARVTQTPRHKVTEMGQEVTMRCQPILGHNTVFWYRQTMMQGLELLAYFRNRAPLDDSGMPKDRFSAEMPDATLATLKIQPSEPRDSAVYFCASGLMVSSWEQFFGPGTRLTVL.

This clonotype was seen ten or more times. This chain connects TRBV20-1 to TRBJ1-2; D gene uncertain. The CDR3 is 11 residues long. CDR1 and CDR2 (germline): DFQATT, SNEGSKA (reference sequence). CDR3 residues: CRLPRAHGYTF. The CDR3 DNA reads as TGCAGGCTCCCCCGGGCTCATGGCTACACCTTC.

The J gene is TRBJ2-3, the V gene TRBV4-3, with D possibly TRBD2 on 5 matching bases. The germline V gene encodes CDR1 LGHNA and CDR2 YSLEER. V was trimmed by 0 bases and J by 0 bases, leaving 16 bases between them. The CDR3 has 18 residues. CDR3 sequence reads: CASSQDPPGITSTDTQYF. The CDR3 coding sequence is TGCGCCAGCAGCCAAGACCCGCCGGGGATTACTAGCACAGATACGCAGTATTTT.

V is TRBV5-1 and J is TRBJ2-7; 8 positions agree with TRBD2. V lost 4 bases, J lost 7 bases, and 7 bases stayed unmatched. The germline gives CDR1 SGHRS, CDR2 YFSETQ. The CDR3 loop spans 13 amino acids. The CDR3 sequence: CASSRGGAWEQYF. The CDR3 DNA reads TGCGCCAGCAGCCGGGGGGGAGCCTGGGAGCAGTACTTC.

Many counts were recorded for this clonotype. The chain couples TRBV7-2 to TRBJ2-1; D ambiguous. Germline V gene sequence: CDR1 SGHTA, CDR2 FQGNSA. The CDR3 has 14 amino acids. V was cut by 7 bases and J by 1 base, with 11 bases left in between. CDR3 DNA: TGTGCCAGCAAGGGTGGGGAATCCTACAATGAGCAGTTCTTC. This sequence encodes CASKGGESYNEQFF.

Ten or more counts support this clonotype. The CDR3 protein is CASSIAGTPSYEQYF. CDR3 DNA: TGTGCCAGCAGTATCGCCGGGACGCCGTCCTACGAGCAGTACTTC. This chain joins TRBV27 and TRBJ2-7; the D gene could be TRBD1 or TRBD2 (5 bases each). Germline V gene lookup returns CDR1 MNHEY and CDR2 SMNVEV (reference sequence). CDR3 length: 15 amino acids. V was cut by 5 bases and J by 1 base, with 15 bases left in between.

This clonotype has a count of ten or more. The chain joins TRBV20-1 to TRBJ1-1; D is uncertain. The germline V gene has CDR1 DFQATT and CDR2 SNEGSKA (reference sequence). Trimming pared 5 bases from V and 5 bases from J, leaving 9 bases between. The CDR3 consists of 11 residues. The CDR3 region is CSAAYGTEAFF. CDR3 nucleotide sequence: TGCAGTGCTGCCTACGGGACTGAAGCTTTCTTT.

In its sample, this clonotype was seen once. The chain uses TRBV20-1 and TRBJ2-3; 7 bases are a match to TRBD1. J gave up 1 base and V 3 bases, and 4 bases lay outside the gene matches. Germline values: CDR1 DFQATT, CDR2 SNEGSKA (reference sequence). This CDR3 is 14 amino acids long. The CDR3: CSARPGTGTDTQYF. As DNA, the CDR3 is TGCAGTGCTAGGCCCGGGACAGGCACAGATACGCAGTATTTT.

The chain is built from TRBV3-1 and TRBJ1-6; 8 nucleotides agree with TRBD1. The CDR3 totals 15 residues. Per germline, CDR1 LGHDT and CDR2 YNNKEL (reference sequence). V was clipped by 2 bases and J by 7 bases; unmatched bases: 4. This CDR3 reads CASSQRDRLNSPLHF. In nucleotides, the CDR3 is TGTGCCAGCAGCCAAAGGGACAGGCTGAATTCACCCCTCCACTTT. Supplemented by reference TRBV3-1 and TRBJ1-6, the full variable domain reads DTAVSQTPKYLVTQMGNDKSIKCEQNLGHDTMYWYKQDSKKFLKIMFSYNNKELIINETVPNRFSPKSPDKAHLNLHINSLELGDSAVYFCASSQRDRLNSPLHFGNGTRLTVT.

This chain connects TRBV29-1 to TRBJ2-5; D not resolved. CDR1 is SQVTM, CDR2 ANQGSEA, per germline. V lost 7 bases, J lost 5 bases, and 14 bases lay in between. CDR3 length equals 12 residues. This chain's CDR3 is CSARRQSETQYF. The CDR3 DNA sequence: TGCAGCGCCCGGCGGCAATCCGAGACCCAGTACTTC.

The chain links TRBV6-2 or TRBV6-3 to TRBJ2-6, with D uncertain. The CDR3 consists of 16 residues. CDR1 is MNHEY and CDR2 is SVGEGT in the germline V gene. Trimming removed 2 bases at V and 4 bases at J, with 12 bases between. The CDR3 coding sequence is TGTGCCAGCAGTTACAGGGCTAAATCCGGGGCCAACGTCCTGACTTTC. Protein product: CASSYRAKSGANVLTF.

This clonotype has only a few counts. The J gene is TRBJ2-1, the V gene TRBV5-6, with D uncertain. Trimming left V 4 bases short and J 6 bases short, with 23 bases between. From germline, CDR1 is SGHDT and CDR2 YYEEEE. This CDR3 region has 17 residues. This chain's CDR3 is CASSLRMLVAPLNEQFF. The CDR3 DNA reads as TGTGCCAGCAGCCTGCGTATGCTAGTGGCACCACTCAATGAGCAGTTCTTC.

This clonotype was counted at least ten times. This chain connects TRBV12-3 or TRBV12-4 to TRBJ2-1, with TRBD2 identical over 11 bases. V was pared by 5 bases and J by 12 bases, with 18 bases of the junction left unmatched. The CDR3 consists of 17 residues. This chain's CDR3 is CASSVLAGGLSDKGQFF. In DNA form, the CDR3 reads TGTGCCAGCAGTGTTCTAGCGGGGGGCCTGAGCGATAAGGGGCAGTTCTTC.

This clonotype was counted at least ten times. The J gene is TRBJ2-5, the V gene TRBV9; D may correspond to TRBD1 or TRBD2 (5 bases each). The V end lost 4 bases, the J end lost 4 bases, and 14 bases lay between the germline ends. Germline-derived CDR1 and CDR2 are SGDLS and YYNGEE. The CDR3 has 14 residues. As DNA, the CDR3 is TGTGCCAGCAGCCTGGGACCAGAAATAGAGACCCAGTACTTC. Protein product: CASSLGPEIETQYF.

This clonotype was counted at least ten times. V usage is TRBV7-3 and J usage is TRBJ2-3; D unresolved. This CDR3 has 13 residues. V lost 2 bases, J lost 0 bases, and 3 bases lay in between. Per the germline V gene, CDR1 is SGHTA and CDR2 is FQGTGA. CDR3 in DNA: TGTGCCAGCAGCTTACAGAGCACAGATACGCAGTATTTT. It codes for CASSLQSTDTQYF.

This clonotype was picked up many times. V usage is TRBV5-1 and J usage is TRBJ2-1, with 14 bases identical to TRBD2. The CDR3 length is 15 residues. CDR1 and CDR2 from the germline V gene are SGHRS and YFSETQ. The V and J ends lost 4 bases and 7 bases, in that order; junction bases with no gene match: 4. CDR3 region: CASSDGTSGRNEQFF. The CDR3 DNA follows: TGCGCCAGCAGCGACGGGACTAGCGGGAGAAATGAGCAGTTCTTC.

This clonotype was picked up many times. This chain links TRBV7-8 with TRBJ2-7, with D maybe TRBD2 (6 bases). Per germline, CDR1 SGHVS and CDR2 FQNEAQ. The CDR3 extends over 14 amino acids. The germline V and J ends were trimmed by 4 bases and 0 bases, with 10 bases remaining between them. This chain's CDR3 is CASSSLAVSYEQYF. CDR3 nucleotides: TGTGCCAGCAGCTCTTTAGCGGTCTCCTACGAGCAGTACTTC.

Many counts were recorded for this clonotype. V and J are TRBV28 and TRBJ2-1; D may be TRBD2 (6 bases). Looked up from germline, CDR1 is MDHEN and CDR2 is SYDVKM. The CDR3 consists of 15 residues. The germline V and J ends were trimmed by 2 bases and 0 bases, with 8 bases remaining between them. The CDR3 is CASSLGGYSYNEQFF. In DNA, the CDR3 is TGTGCCAGCAGTTTAGGGGGGTACTCCTACAATGAGCAGTTCTTC.

This clonotype has a count of ten or more. The chain joins TRBV6-5 to TRBJ2-7; D ambiguous. CDR1 is MNHEY, CDR2 SVGAGI, per germline. The CDR3 is 13 residues long. The V end was cut by 0 bases, the J end by 3 bases, with 6 bases between. As DNA, the CDR3 is TGTGCCAGCAGTTACTCCAGGAACTACGAGCAGTACTTC. It codes for CASSYSRNYEQYF.